Sequencing of this T cell receptor beta chain was carried out in a study of shared clonotypes between healthy human individuals. Regarding the study as a whole: Naive subsets, compared against memory subsets, generally had larger estimated richness values.

The table lists this clone with a few counts. Its antigen is still unknown. This table comes from immunoSEQ multiplex PCR, and its TCRdb copy is limited to in-frame clones, with some not included. The table includes roughly 110,000 clones, about 62% detected once. The CDR3 is made up of 13 amino acids. Trimming cost V 1 base and J 5 bases, with 9 bases left between them. The germline V gene encodes CDR1 SGHDT and CDR2 YYEEEE. This chain uses TRBV5-6 with TRBJ2-5; D may be TRBD1 or TRBD2 (5 bases each). The source of this sequence is a woman younger than 45 in good health. The sequenced sample was memory CD8+ T cells sorted from blood. As for subset: CD45RO+ cells pooled with CCR7-negative TemRA cells. CDR3 in amino acids: CASSLLGDETQYF. The CDR3 nucleotides are TGTGCCAGCAGCTTGTTAGGGGACGAGACCCAGTACTTC.